One sample yielded the 9 T cell receptor beta chains listed below, sequenced in a study of neurological immune-mediated disorders. TCRdb reanalysed the 5' RACE reads using MiXCR and keeps one entry per CDR3 protein. The repertoire consists of roughly 75,000 distinct CDR3 sequences, with just over 2.5% occurring once and the leading ten covering roughly 1.2%. Source material: PBMCs. All receptors derive from a woman in her thirties with multiple sclerosis.

The table lists this clonotype with a few counts. A single base separates this from a much larger clone, so it may be a read error. In nucleotides, the CDR3 is TGTGCCAGCAGGCTATCGGCGGGGAACCAGTACTTC. Protein product: CASRLSAGNQYF. V and J are TRBV12-3 or TRBV12-4 and TRBJ2-5, with D perhaps TRBD2 (6 bases). Between the trimmed V and J ends, which lost 6 bases and 10 bases, there was a span of 15 bases. The CDR3 extends over 12 amino acids.

This clonotype has ten or more counts. The rearrangement joins TRBV7-9 to TRBJ2-5; the D is unclear. The germline gives CDR1 SEHNR, CDR2 FQNEAQ (reference sequence). Trimming took off 3 bases at V and 5 bases at J, with 10 bases between the two ends. The CDR3 totals 13 residues. The CDR3 protein is CASSFGSEETQYF. CDR3 coding DNA: TGTGCCAGCAGCTTTGGGTCAGAGGAGACCCAGTACTTC.

This clonotype was seen many times. The V and J genes are TRBV5-5 and TRBJ1-5; the D gene is possibly TRBD1 (6 bases). The length of the CDR3 is 13 residues. The V and J ends lost 3 bases and 5 bases respectively, with 9 bases between them. Germline V gene lookup returns CDR1 SGHKS and CDR2 YYEKEE (reference sequence). The CDR3 spells CASSSDSDQPQHF. As DNA, the CDR3 is TGTGCCAGCAGCTCGGACAGTGATCAGCCCCAGCATTTT.

This clonotype showed up many times. The chain uses TRBV20-1 and TRBJ2-3; weak D call: TRBD1 (6 bases). The V and J ends lost 2 bases and 3 bases respectively, with 18 bases between them. CDR3 length: 16 residues. Per the germline V gene, CDR1 is DFQATT and CDR2 is SNEGSKA (reference sequence). For the CDR3, the DNA is TGCAGTGCTAGACAAGAGGGGGAGCGGCTTACAGATACGCAGTATTTT. It codes for CSARQEGERLTDTQYF.

This clonotype was seen at least ten times. The rearrangement uses TRBV3-1 and TRBJ2-7, with D maybe TRBD1 (6 bases). V was cut by 4 bases and J by 6 bases, with 25 bases left in between. There are 17 residues in the CDR3. Germline CDR1 is LGHDT and CDR2 is YNNKEL (reference sequence). Written as DNA, the CDR3 is TGTGCCAGCAGCCTTCTTGGTATCCGGGACATCAAAGGCGAGCAGTACTTC. Protein: CASSLLGIRDIKGEQYF.

This clonotype was seen many times. V usage is TRBV10-3 and J usage is TRBJ2-1, with D perhaps given as TRBD1 or TRBD2 (5 bases each). The length of the CDR3 is 13 residues. The V and J ends lost 8 bases and 1 base respectively, with 9 bases between them. Germline V CDR1 and CDR2: ENHRY, SYGVKD. The CDR3 loop is CAIRDQSYNEQFF. The CDR3 region has the DNA TGTGCCATCCGGGACCAATCCTACAATGAGCAGTTCTTC.

A few counts support this clonotype. The genes are TRBV7-3 and TRBJ2-1; maybe TRBD2 (6 bases). V was cut by 2 bases and J by 7 bases, with 9 bases left in between. Looked up from germline, CDR1 is SGHTA and CDR2 is FQGTGA. The CDR3 extends over 13 amino acids. The chain's CDR3 is CASSLEAGNEQFF. CDR3 DNA: TGTGCCAGCAGCTTAGAGGCGGGGAATGAGCAGTTCTTC.

This clonotype occurred many times. The CDR3 coding sequence is TGCAGTGCTAGACGGGGCGGGACTCCCACAGATACGCAGTATTTT. The encoded protein is CSARRGGTPTDTQYF. J is TRBJ2-3 and V is TRBV20-1; maybe TRBD2 (6 bases). Germline V gene data show CDR1 as DFQATT and CDR2 as SNEGSKA (reference sequence). This CDR3 is 15 amino acids long. The V and J ends lost 2 bases and 2 bases respectively, with 14 bases between them.

In this sample, this clonotype turned up many times. V gene TRBV12-3 or TRBV12-4 combines with J gene TRBJ1-5; D call uncertain. The length of the CDR3 is 13 residues. Between the trimmed V and J ends, which lost 5 bases and 4 bases, there was a span of 9 bases. CDR3 residues: CASSRLGNQPQHF. The DNA for the CDR3 is TGTGCCAGCAGTCGACTTGGGAATCAGCCCCAGCATTTT.